Shown below are 30 T cell receptor beta chains from a single sample sequenced in a study of shared clonotypes between healthy human individuals. Sequencing used immunoSEQ multiplex PCR; TCRdb keeps in-frame clones, though not all of them. The sample holds about 2,500,000 clones, just over 90% seen once. Material: naive CD4+ T cells sorted from blood. This sample's subset: CD45RA+ positively selected. These TCRs come from a man younger than 30 in good health.

This clone has just one count. V usage is TRBV6-6 and J usage is TRBJ2-7, with 14 nucleotides matching TRBD2. The CDR3 extends over 14 amino acids. V shed 6 bases, J shed 5 bases, and the junction held 3 bases outside the gene matches. Germline CDR1 MNHNY, CDR2 SVGAGI (reference sequence). Written as DNA, the CDR3 is TGTGCCAGCAGGGGGACTAGCGGGAGCCACGAGCAGTACTTC. It yields the protein CASRGTSGSHEQYF.

The V and J genes are TRBV18 and TRBJ1-1; 10 nucleotides agree with TRBD1. Germline lookup yields CDR1 KGHSH and CDR2 LQKENI. The CDR3 length is 18 residues. V lost 6 bases, J lost 1 base, and 14 bases stayed unmatched. The CDR3: CASSPGTGVRGPNTEAFF. In nucleotides, the CDR3 is TGTGCCAGCTCTCCCGGGACAGGGGTCCGGGGCCCGAACACTGAAGCTTTCTTT.

The sample holds one count of this clone. V is TRBV11-2 and J is TRBJ1-3; D remains ambiguous. CDR1 and CDR2 from the germline V gene are SGHAT and FQNNGV. CDR3 length: 15 amino acids. V was shortened by 0 bases and J by 4 bases, with 10 bases between the two germline ends. The DNA for the CDR3 is TGTGCCAGCAGCTTAGACGGAAGAGAAGGAAACACCATATATTTT. This codes for CASSLDGREGNTIYF.

V is TRBV5-1 and J is TRBJ2-7, with TRBD2 matching 8 bases. This CDR3 region has 14 residues. The J segment lost 0 bases and the V segment lost 9 bases, leaving 8 bases of the junction unmatched. The germline CDR1 and CDR2 sequences are SGHRS and YFSETQ. CDR3 sequence (DNA): TGCGCCACCAAGCGGGGGCCGGGCTCCTACGAGCAGTACTTC. Translation: CATKRGPGSYEQYF.

The chain recombines TRBV12-5 with TRBJ2-5, with D possibly called TRBD1 or TRBD2 (5 bases each). The germline CDR1 and CDR2 sequences are LGHNT and FRNRAP. The CDR3 loop spans 17 amino acids. V was pared by 0 bases and J by 5 bases, with 19 bases between. The CDR3, as DNA: TGTGCTAGTGGTTTGGTACGCGGACCGGGGCCCCTTGAGACCCAGTACTTC. Translation gives CASGLVRGPGPLETQYF.

The V and J genes are TRBV5-1 and TRBJ2-3; weak D call: TRBD1 (5 bases). The CDR3 totals 13 residues. Germline values: CDR1 SGHRS, CDR2 YFSETQ. The V end was cut by 4 bases, the J end by 5 bases, with 11 bases between. Here the CDR3 reads CASSLGRVDTQYF. The CDR3 DNA reads as TGCGCCAGCAGCCTTGGCAGGGTAGATACGCAGTATTTT. The whole variable domain, filled in from reference TRBV5-1 and TRBJ2-3, reads KAGVTQTPRYLIKTRGQQVTLSCSPISGHRSVSWYQQTPGQGLQFLFEYFSETQRNKGNFPGRFSGRQFSNSRSEMNVSTLELGDSALYLCASSLGRVDTQYFGPGTRLTVL.

The V gene is TRBV7-2, the J gene TRBJ2-1; 10 nucleotides line up with TRBD1. CDR3 length: 16 residues. CDR1 is SGHTA and CDR2 is FQGNSA in the germline V gene. Germline trimming cut 0 bases from V and 7 bases from J; bases unmatched to any gene: 6. CDR3 bases: TGTGCCAGCAGCTTAGCCCCGGGACAGGGGATAAATGAGCAGTTCTTC. Translated, it gives CASSLAPGQGINEQFF.

The chain joins TRBV7-2 to TRBJ2-3, with a tentative D call TRBD1 (6 bases). The V gene lost 6 bases and the J gene lost 3 bases, with 10 bases spanning the gap. CDR3 length equals 13 residues. CDR1 is SGHTA, CDR2 FQGNSA, per germline. The CDR3 sequence: CASSMGATDTQYF. The CDR3 coding sequence is TGTGCCAGCAGTATGGGGGCGACAGATACGCAGTATTTT.

Notes on this clone: Other DNA sequences within the sample encode an identical CDR3. The chain couples TRBV5-1 to TRBJ2-1; no clear D gene. CDR1 and CDR2 from the germline V gene are SGHRS and YFSETQ. Trimming took off 4 bases at V and 1 base at J, with 3 bases between the two ends. This CDR3 has 12 amino acids. CDR3 region: CASSRSYNEQFF. The CDR3 nucleotides read TGCGCCAGCAGCAGATCCTACAATGAGCAGTTCTTC.

This chain connects TRBV7-9 to TRBJ2-7; D not resolved. The V end was cut by 2 bases, the J end by 2 bases, with 7 bases between. The CDR3 totals 13 residues. Per the germline V gene, CDR1 is SEHNR and CDR2 is FQNEAQ (reference sequence). The CDR3 loop reads CASSLQATYEQYF. CDR3 nucleotides: TGTGCCAGCAGCTTACAGGCCACCTACGAGCAGTACTTC.

In DNA, the CDR3 is TGTGCCAGCAGTGGTAGCAGGGGGTACGAGCAGTACTTC. Translating gives CASSGSRGYEQYF. The chain joins TRBV6-1 to TRBJ2-7; 7 bases fit TRBD1. Germline CDR1 and CDR2: MNHNS and SASEGT. This CDR3 is 13 amino acids long. Trimming cost V 4 bases and J 4 bases; bases outside gene matches: 4.

The chain carries TRBV6-5 and TRBJ1-6; TRBD1 matches 7 bases. CDR3 length: 14 amino acids. V lost 5 bases and J lost 7; bases outside the gene matches: 5. The germline gives CDR1 MNHEY, CDR2 SVGAGI. This chain's CDR3 is CASSNRGGNSPLHF. The CDR3 nucleotides read TGTGCCAGCAGTAACAGGGGTGGGAATTCACCCCTCCACTTT.

This chain uses TRBV30 with TRBJ1-3; TRBD1 matches 12 bases. Per the germline V gene, CDR1 is GTSNPN and CDR2 is SVGIG (reference sequence). This CDR3 comprises 17 residues. J gave up 0 bases and V 2 bases, and 5 bases lay outside the gene matches. CDR3 DNA sequence: TGTGCCTGGAGTCCCGGGACAGGGGGCAGCTCTGGAAACACCATATATTTT. This sequence encodes CAWSPGTGGSSGNTIYF.

V is TRBV27 and J is TRBJ1-5; possible D gene TRBD1, 6 bases. The CDR3 runs 14 residues. Trimming shortened V by 8 bases and J by 4 bases, and 15 bases separated the two germline ends. Germline V gene data show CDR1 as MNHEY and CDR2 as SMNVEV (reference sequence). The CDR3 DNA reads TGTGCCAGCCCGGGGGGCCGGGAGAATCAGCCCCAGCATTTT. Protein: CASPGGRENQPQHF.

This CDR3 reads CASSPSRGETQYF. In DNA, the CDR3 is TGTGCCAGCTCACCAAGCAGGGGGGAGACCCAGTACTTC. The chain employs TRBV18 and TRBJ2-5, with 7 bases identical to TRBD1. The V segment lost 2 bases and the J segment 5 bases; nucleotides outside the gene matches: 2. The germline gives CDR1 KGHSH, CDR2 LQKENI. This CDR3 comprises 13 residues.

The chain recombines TRBV6-6 with TRBJ2-2; no clear D. Germline V gene lookup returns CDR1 MNHNY and CDR2 SVGAGI (reference sequence). V was clipped by 0 bases and J by 15 bases, with 5 bases between them. The CDR3 is 10 amino acids. The chain's CDR3 is CASSYSGMFF. The CDR3 nucleotides read TGTGCCAGCAGTTACTCGGGGATGTTTTTT.

The chain employs TRBV11-2 and TRBJ1-2, with D possibly matching TRBD1 (6 bases). The V gene lost 5 bases and the J gene lost 4 bases, with 14 bases spanning the gap. The CDR3 length is 14 residues. The V gene's germline CDR1 is SGHAT and CDR2 FQNNGV. The CDR3 spells CASSPDSKGYGYTF. The CDR3 DNA is TGTGCCAGCAGCCCGGACAGTAAAGGCTATGGCTACACCTTC.

In this sample, this clone turned up a few times. The V gene is TRBV6-6, the J gene TRBJ1-2; no definite D call. Trimming stripped 2 bases from V and 5 bases from J, with 6 bases between. Germline V gene sequence: CDR1 MNHNY, CDR2 SVGAGI (reference sequence). The CDR3 totals 12 residues. DNA for the CDR3: TGTGCCAGCAGTTACCCCGCGTATGGCTACACCTTC. It is translated as CASSYPAYGYTF.

The CDR3 DNA reads TGTGCCACGCGTGGTTTAACCGGGACAGGTGGCTACACCTTC. It translates to CATRGLTGTGGYTF. The V gene is TRBV6-5, the J gene TRBJ1-2, with 8 positions matching TRBD1. Trimming took 10 bases from V and 7 from J; bases not matched to a gene: 14. This CDR3 is 14 amino acids long. The germline CDR1 and CDR2 sequences are MNHEY and SVGAGI.

This clone was observed a single time. This rearrangement joins TRBV10-2 to TRBJ1-2; the D is unclear. The CDR3 contains 12 residues. Germline V gene sequence: CDR1 WSHSY, CDR2 SAAADI. The V end lost 4 bases, the J end lost 3 bases, and 6 bases lay between the germline ends. The CDR3: CASSGGHYGYTF. The CDR3 nucleotides read TGCGCCAGCAGTGGGGGTCACTATGGCTACACCTTC.

This clone has a single count. The rearrangement uses TRBV7-6 and TRBJ2-1; 8 bases match TRBD1. Germline values: CDR1 SGHVS, CDR2 FNYEAQ. V shed 5 bases and J 7 bases; nucleotides not matched to a gene: 7. This CDR3 spans 14 amino acids. The CDR3 nucleotides are TGTGCCAGCAGCGTAAGACAGGGGTCGAATGAGCAGTTCTTC. It yields the protein CASSVRQGSNEQFF.

Turning to this clone: The same CDR3 arises from other DNA sequences in this sample as well. V is TRBV6-6 and J is TRBJ2-2; D gene ambiguous. Per germline, CDR1 MNHNY and CDR2 SVGAGI (reference sequence). The germline V and J ends were trimmed by 1 base and 1 base, with 1 base remaining between them. This CDR3 comprises 13 residues. CDR3 loop: CASSYLNTGELFF. DNA of the CDR3: TGTGCCAGCAGTTACTTGAACACCGGGGAGCTGTTTTTT.

The chain combines TRBV5-1 with TRBJ2-3; D is uncertain. The ends were cut back, 0 bases at V and 1 base at J, with 12 bases in the middle. The germline gives CDR1 SGHRS, CDR2 YFSETQ. CDR3 length: 16 residues. The CDR3 region is CASSLETGRGTDTQYF. The CDR3 coding sequence is TGCGCCAGCAGCTTGGAGACGGGCCGGGGCACAGATACGCAGTATTTT.

The genes are TRBV28 and TRBJ2-2, with D uncertain. In germline, CDR1 is MDHEN, CDR2 SYDVKM. The CDR3 has 13 amino acids. Between the trimmed V and J ends, which lost 5 bases and 1 base, there was a span of 5 bases. Here the CDR3 reads CASSARNTGELFF. In DNA form, the CDR3 reads TGTGCCAGCAGTGCCAGGAACACCGGGGAGCTGTTTTTT. The full variable domain, in which reference TRBV28 and TRBJ2-2 provide the parts outside the CDR3, is DVKVTQSSRYLVKRTGEKVFLECVQDMDHENMFWYRQDPGLGLRLIYFSYDVKMKEKGDIPEGYSVSREKKERFSLILESASTNQTSMYLCASSARNTGELFFGEGSRLTVL.

The CDR3 reads CAIRDGQGLRPLHF. The CDR3 DNA reads TGTGCCATCAGGGACGGACAGGGGCTGCGACCCCTCCACTTT. V is TRBV10-3 and J is TRBJ1-6; TRBD1 matches 9 bases. The CDR3 has 14 amino acids. Germline assignment: CDR1 ENHRY and CDR2 SYGVKD. The V and J ends lost 6 bases and 12 bases, in that order; junction bases with no gene match: 9.

This clone has only a few counts. This chain links TRBV19 with TRBJ1-1; no reliable D call. Germline assignment: CDR1 LNHDA and CDR2 SQIVND (reference sequence). With 7 bases removed from V and 2 bases from J, the gap between germline ends came to 14 bases. The CDR3 extends over 14 amino acids. The CDR3 nucleotides are TGTGCCAGTACTCCCCGGCCGGGAAACACTGAAGCTTTCTTT. This sequence encodes CASTPRPGNTEAFF.

The chain carries TRBV5-1 and TRBJ2-1; 10 positions agree with TRBD2. The J segment lost 7 bases and the V segment lost 3 bases, leaving 10 bases of the junction unmatched. Germline lookup yields CDR1 SGHRS and CDR2 YFSETQ. The CDR3 contains 16 residues. CDR3: CASSSDYLAGDNEQFF. DNA for the CDR3: TGCGCCAGCAGCTCGGACTACCTAGCGGGGGATAATGAGCAGTTCTTC.

V is TRBV6-5 and J is TRBJ2-7; TRBD2 matches at 7 bases. The CDR3 totals 15 residues. Germline V gene sequence: CDR1 MNHEY, CDR2 SVGAGI. After removal of 0 bases from V and 3 bases from J, the junction contained 5 bases not matched to a gene. The CDR3 DNA is TGTGCCAGCAGTTACTCGAGGCGGGGGAACTACGAGCAGTACTTC. Translated, it gives CASSYSRRGNYEQYF.

The V call is TRBV21-1, the J call TRBJ1-1; the table calls TRBD1, which could not be checked here. TRBV21-1 is shown as a pseudogene. The length of the CDR3 is 18 residues. CDR3 sequence (DNA): TGTGCCAGCAGCAAAGAGCGGGAAGACAGGGGCCGAAACACTGAAGCTTTCTTT. Its translation: CASSKEREDRGRNTEAFF.

This chain joins TRBV10-1 and TRBJ2-1; the match to TRBD2 covers 12 bases. This CDR3 has 14 amino acids. V lost 0 bases, J lost 15 bases, and 6 bases stayed unmatched. Germline CDR1 and CDR2: WNHNN and SYGVQD (reference sequence). The CDR3 sequence is CASSESGLAGGAFF. CDR3 nucleotides: TGCGCCAGCAGTGAGTCCGGCCTAGCGGGAGGGGCGTTCTTC.